One sample yielded the 9 T cell receptor beta chains listed below, sequenced in a study of a mutant IDH1 vaccine in newly diagnosed glioma. Their cognate antigens are unknown. Clones were sequenced by immunoSEQ multiplex PCR, and TCRdb holds only the in-frame ones, with some missing. The table lists some 23,000 clones, 70% to 80% of them singletons. As for time point: week 11, during vaccination. A single vaccine dose contained 300 ug of mutant IDH1 20-mer peptide, and topical imiquimod was used with it. Sequencing was performed on PBMCs, taken from a glioma patient whose treatment included an IDH1 peptide vaccine. These receptors all stem from a woman aged 18-35 years with glioma.

The chain carries TRBV7-9 and TRBJ1-1; TRBD1 matches 10 bases. This CDR3 comprises 14 residues. V shed 5 bases, J shed 12 bases, and the junction held 12 bases outside the gene matches. Germline V CDR1 and CDR2: SEHNR, FQNEAQ (reference sequence). CDR3: CASSLGTGDFRPFF. In DNA form, the CDR3 reads TGTGCCAGCAGCCTCGGGACAGGGGATTTTAGGCCTTTCTTT.

This clone has more than one count but fewer than ten. V and J are TRBV11-3 and TRBJ2-2; no clear D gene. The V and J ends lost 2 bases and 0 bases respectively, with 4 bases between them. Germline CDR1 is SGHNT and CDR2 is YENEEA. The CDR3 is made up of 14 amino acids. In DNA form, the CDR3 reads TGTGCCAGCAGCTTAATGGCGAACACCGGGGAGCTGTTTTTT. Its translation is CASSLMANTGELFF.

This chain links TRBV7-2 with TRBJ1-2, with D possibly TRBD1 on 6 matching bases. This CDR3 comprises 17 residues. The germline V gene has CDR1 SGHTA and CDR2 FQGNSA. Trimming took 7 bases from V and 0 from J, leaving 21 bases between them. The CDR3, as DNA: TGTGCCAGCACCAGATCCACTAGGGACAATACTAACTATGGCTACACCTTC. It specifies CASTRSTRDNTNYGYTF.

The chain is built from TRBV6-6 and TRBJ2-7, with 7 nucleotides matching TRBD2. The CDR3 covers 16 residues. The J segment lost 2 bases and the V segment lost 0 bases, leaving 7 bases of the junction unmatched. Germline values: CDR1 MNHNY, CDR2 SVGAGI (reference sequence). CDR3 residues: CASSYSLASGTYEQYF. Written as DNA, the CDR3 is TGTGCCAGCAGTTACTCTCTGGCTAGCGGAACCTACGAGCAGTACTTC.

This clone has only a few counts. The rearrangement joins TRBV6-6 to TRBJ1-4, with 11 bases fitting TRBD1. CDR1 MNHNY and CDR2 SVGAGI come from the germline V gene (reference sequence). Trimming removed 4 bases from V and 7 bases from J; junction bases left unmatched: 5. This CDR3 has 15 amino acids. For the CDR3, the DNA is TGTGCCAGCAGTTCCGGGACAGGGGGGTTTGAAAAACTGTTTTTT. Translating it yields CASSSGTGGFEKLFF.

The V gene is TRBV28, the J gene TRBJ1-1; D gene unclear. This CDR3 contains 12 residues. The ends were cut back, 3 bases at V and 7 bases at J, with 9 bases in the middle. CDR1 is MDHEN and CDR2 is SYDVKM in the germline V gene. As DNA, the CDR3 is TGTGCCAGCAGTTTTGAACGGCTTGAAGCTTTCTTT. Translation: CASSFERLEAFF.

The CDR3 nucleotides are TGTGCCAGTACTGGTTTTCCTCAAAGTCAGGCCTCCCGGGGCTATGGCTACACCTTC. It is translated as CASTGFPQSQASRGYGYTF. The chain carries TRBV19 and TRBJ1-2; D gene unclear. The germline gives CDR1 LNHDA, CDR2 SQIVND (reference sequence). V was shortened by 7 bases and J by 4 bases, with 31 bases between the two germline ends. The CDR3 consists of 19 residues.

A few counts support this clone. The CDR3 DNA follows: TGCGCCAGCTCACCCGGCAGTGGGAGCGGGAATCAGCCCCAGCATTTT. Translating it yields CASSPGSGSGNQPQHF. This chain links TRBV5-1 with TRBJ1-5; D uncertain. This CDR3 is 16 amino acids long. V was cut by 7 bases and J by 4 bases, with 21 bases left in between. Germline V lookup: CDR1 SGHRS, CDR2 YFSETQ.

This clone was picked up a small number of times. This rearrangement joins TRBV6-5 to TRBJ1-1; D uncertain. Germline-derived CDR1 and CDR2 are MNHEY and SVGAGI. The V and J ends lost 4 bases and 1 base respectively, with 7 bases between them. The CDR3 contains 13 residues. The CDR3, as DNA: TGTGCCAGCAGTTCTACAGAGAACACTGAAGCTTTCTTT. Translation gives CASSSTENTEAFF.